Listed here are 26 T cell receptor beta chains from one sample, sequenced in a study of T cells after yellow fever vaccination (dated by TCRdb to between 2018 and 2021). This specimen's treatment or condition label, interpreted: live attenuated yellow fever vaccine strain. Libraries came from 5' RACE. The reads were generated on an Illumina HiSeq 2500. TCRdb passed the public sequencing reads through fastp at Q25 and MiXCR, retaining productive beta sequences. Rows are combined by CDR3 protein, so each entry shows the most common genes and DNA. In all, the sample holds approximately 260,000 distinct CDR3 sequences, and over 10% of those were seen once. The ten largest clones add up to roughly 0.5% of the sample. Sequences were derived from CD4+ T cells sorted from PBMCs, sampled 45 days after the yellow fever booster vaccination. All receptors derive from a man aged 30-40 years who received the YFV17D yellow fever vaccine.

This clonotype showed up just a few times. The V call is TRBV5-4, the J call TRBJ2-7; D remains ambiguous. The CDR3 loop spans 13 amino acids. From germline, CDR1 is SGHNT and CDR2 YYREEE (reference sequence). V dropped 0 bases and J dropped 2 bases, with 6 bases sitting between them. The chain's CDR3 is CASSLEAAYEQYF. The DNA of the CDR3 is TGTGCCAGCAGCTTGGAGGCGGCCTACGAGCAGTACTTC.

V is TRBV25-1 and J is TRBJ2-1; the D is unclear. Germline CDR1 reads MGHDK; CDR2 reads SYGVNS. Trimming stripped 3 bases from V and 3 bases from J, with 3 bases between. The CDR3 totals 12 residues. CDR3 nucleotide sequence: TGTGCCAGCAGTGACTACTACAATGAGCAGTTCTTC. This sequence encodes CASSDYYNEQFF.

The chain joins TRBV6-1 to TRBJ2-7, with D possibly being TRBD2 (6 bases). The ends were cut back, 8 bases at V and 0 bases at J, with 11 bases in the middle. Per germline, CDR1 MNHNS and CDR2 SASEGT. The CDR3 sequence is 13 residues long. CDR3 DNA sequence: TGTGCCAGCCGGGACTTAAGCTCCTACGAGCAGTACTTC. Residues: CASRDLSSYEQYF.

The chain is built from TRBV3-1 and TRBJ2-5; D might be TRBD2 (6 bases). The V gene's germline CDR1 is LGHDT and CDR2 YNNKEL (reference sequence). This CDR3 comprises 15 residues. With 2 bases removed from V and 2 bases from J, the gap between germline ends came to 12 bases. The CDR3 sequence: CASSQILALQETQYF. CDR3 nucleotide sequence: TGTGCCAGCAGCCAAATTCTAGCGTTACAAGAGACCCAGTACTTC.

There are a few counts of this clonotype. The chain joins TRBV7-2 to TRBJ2-2; D not resolved. The CDR3 contains 15 residues. Germline V gene sequence: CDR1 SGHTA, CDR2 FQGNSA. With 0 bases removed from V and 0 bases from J, the gap between germline ends came to 5 bases. This CDR3 reads CASSLALSNTGELFF. CDR3 coding DNA: TGTGCCAGCAGCTTAGCGCTATCGAACACCGGGGAGCTGTTTTTT.

This clonotype was found a few times. The chain recombines TRBV20-1 with TRBJ2-3; 14 positions agree with TRBD2. The trim removed 4 bases at V and 6 bases at J, leaving 6 bases unmatched. Germline CDR1 and CDR2: DFQATT and SNEGSKA (reference sequence). The CDR3 runs 15 residues. The CDR3 sequence: CSAMRRTSGRDTQYF. CDR3 nucleotide sequence: TGCAGTGCTATGCGTCGGACTAGCGGGAGGGATACGCAGTATTTT.

This clonotype was picked up a small number of times. V usage is TRBV2 and J usage is TRBJ2-2, with 9 bases aligning to TRBD2. Looked up from germline, CDR1 is SNHLY and CDR2 is FYNNEI. Trimming took 6 bases from V and 4 from J; bases not matched to a gene: 9. The CDR3 has 16 amino acids. As DNA, the CDR3 is TGTGCCAGCAGCCGTAGCGGGAGCGTAGGCACCGGGGAGCTGTTTTTT. This encodes CASSRSGSVGTGELFF.

In its sample, this clonotype was seen a few times. This chain uses TRBV5-4 with TRBJ2-6; tentatively, D is TRBD1 (5 bases). Germline V gives CDR1 SGHNT, CDR2 YYREEE (reference sequence). There are 16 residues in the CDR3. Trimming took 2 bases from V and 0 from J, leaving 9 bases between them. CDR3 in DNA: TGTGCCAGCAGCTTCGACAGCCTCTCTGGGGCCAACGTCCTGACTTTC. Translated, it gives CASSFDSLSGANVLTF.

This clonotype showed up many times. V and J are TRBV29-1 and TRBJ2-4; 10 positions agree with TRBD1. Germline CDR1 and CDR2: SQVTM and ANQGSEA. This CDR3 contains 14 residues. V lost 4 bases to trimming and J lost 7 bases; unmatched junction nucleotides: 7. The CDR3 sequence is CSVGGDRGVNIQYF. The CDR3 DNA reads as TGCAGCGTTGGAGGGGACAGGGGAGTGAACATTCAGTACTTC. Filled out from reference TRBV29-1 and TRBJ2-4, the complete variable domain reads SAVISQKPSRDICQRGTSLTIQCQVDSQVTMMFWYRQQPGQSLTLIATANQGSEATYESGFVIDKFPISRPNLTFSTLTVSNMSPEDSSIYLCSVGGDRGVNIQYFGAGTRLSVL.

The genes are TRBV5-1 and TRBJ2-3; no clear D. Germline-derived CDR1 and CDR2 are SGHRS and YFSETQ. Trimming cost V 1 base and J 4 bases, with 10 bases left between them. CDR3 length: 14 residues. CDR3 in DNA: TGCGCCAGCAGCTTGACCGGAGTCTCAGATACGCAGTATTTT. Its translation is CASSLTGVSDTQYF.

Only a few counts were recorded for this clonotype. This rearrangement joins TRBV9 to TRBJ2-1; 13 bases agree with TRBD2. Germline CDR1 reads SGDLS; CDR2 reads YYNGEE. This CDR3 has 17 residues. Trimming cost V 1 base and J 7 bases; bases outside gene matches: 8. This chain's CDR3 is CASSVTSGRALANEQFF. In DNA form, the CDR3 reads TGTGCCAGCAGCGTAACTAGCGGGAGGGCCTTAGCGAATGAGCAGTTCTTC.

Only a few counts were recorded for this clonotype. The gene calls are TRBV20-1 and TRBJ2-2; D unclear. Looked up from germline, CDR1 is DFQATT and CDR2 is SNEGSKA (reference sequence). V lost 1 base and J lost 1, with 7 bases in between. The length of the CDR3 is 14 residues. The CDR3 is CSARGTVNTGELFF. The CDR3 coding sequence is TGCAGTGCTAGAGGGACGGTGAACACCGGGGAGCTGTTTTTT.

This rearrangement joins TRBV7-2 to TRBJ1-1, with no clear D. This CDR3 has 15 amino acids. The germline V gene encodes CDR1 SGHTA and CDR2 FQGNSA. Trimming took off 3 bases at V and 5 bases at J, with 16 bases between the two ends. The CDR3 reads CASSFPDPRKTEAFF. The CDR3 DNA reads as TGTGCCAGCAGCTTTCCTGATCCCAGGAAGACTGAAGCTTTCTTT.

The rearrangement uses TRBV15 and TRBJ2-1; the D call may be TRBD1 or TRBD2 (5 bases each). Per the germline V gene, CDR1 is LNHNV and CDR2 is YYDKDF (reference sequence). V lost 4 bases and J 4 bases, leaving 17 bases between the germline ends. The CDR3 runs to 16 residues. CDR3 coding DNA: TGTGCCACCAGCAAACCTGGGACCCAGTCGTACAATGAGCAGTTCTTC. Amino acids: CATSKPGTQSYNEQFF.

The table lists this clonotype with a few counts. Here the CDR3 reads CASSSPLTQPQHF. The CDR3, as DNA: TGTGCCAGCAGCTCACCTTTAACGCAGCCCCAGCATTTT. The rearrangement joins TRBV12-3 or TRBV12-4 to TRBJ1-5; the D is unclear. The CDR3 is 13 residues long. Trimming pared 6 bases from V and 7 bases from J, leaving 13 bases between.

The V gene is TRBV7-2, the J gene TRBJ2-3; 7 bases align to TRBD2. The CDR3 is 16 amino acids. Germline V lookup: CDR1 SGHTA, CDR2 FQGNSA. V lost 5 bases and J lost 4; bases outside the gene matches: 12. The CDR3 loop reads CASSKDAGRPPDTQYF. In nucleotides, the CDR3 is TGTGCCAGCAGCAAAGATGCCGGGAGGCCCCCAGATACGCAGTATTTT.

This clonotype was observed a handful of times. Written as DNA, the CDR3 is TGTGCCACCAGAAAGGACAGGTCGAACACCGGGGAGCTGTTTTTT. It codes for CATRKDRSNTGELFF. The chain carries TRBV24-1 and TRBJ2-2; 7 bases fit TRBD1. CDR1 KGHDR and CDR2 SFDVKD come from the germline V gene. The CDR3 sequence is 15 residues long. Trimming at V came to 7 bases and at J to 0 bases, leaving 4 bases not matched to a gene.

This clonotype appeared a few times. In this CDR3 the conserved last residue, phenylalanine or tryptophan, is missing, so a read error is likely. The DNA is omitted, as the CDR3 cannot be located on it reliably, and the CDR3 follows TCRdb's listing. The chain carries TRBV20-1 and TRBJ2-4; TRBD1, the D gene given by the table, was not confirmed from the DNA. Germline V CDR1 and CDR2: DFQATT, SNEGSKA (reference sequence). 11 amino acids form the CDR3, both terminal residues included. The CDR3 loop is CSANSGTGMVA.

There are a few counts of this clonotype. The chain uses TRBV7-6 and TRBJ2-1, with 11 bases lining up with TRBD1. The CDR3 runs to 13 residues. J gave up 15 bases and V 4 bases, and 8 bases lay outside the gene matches. The germline V gene encodes CDR1 SGHVS and CDR2 FNYEAQ. CDR3 in DNA: TGTGCCAGCAGCTCACCGGGACAGGGGGTTACGTTCTTC. This encodes CASSSPGQGVTFF.

This clonotype has just a few counts. The chain is built from TRBV7-9 and TRBJ2-2; the D gene is possibly TRBD1 (6 bases). The ends were cut back, 5 bases at V and 0 bases at J, with 10 bases in the middle. Germline values: CDR1 SEHNR, CDR2 FQNEAQ (reference sequence). The CDR3 is made up of 15 amino acids. The CDR3 loop reads CASSPTGANTGELFF. CDR3 DNA: TGTGCCAGCAGCCCGACAGGAGCGAACACCGGGGAGCTGTTTTTT.

The V and J genes are TRBV4-3 and TRBJ2-2; tentative D call: TRBD2 (6 bases). Germline assignment: CDR1 LGHNA and CDR2 YSLEER. CDR3 length: 14 residues. The V end lost 5 bases, the J end lost 6 bases, and 13 bases lay between the germline ends. CDR3 in DNA: TGCGCCAGCAGCGCGACTAGGGATGCCGGGGAGCTGTTTTTT. It yields the protein CASSATRDAGELFF.

The rearrangement joins TRBV7-6 to TRBJ2-7; no definite D call. CDR1 is SGHVS and CDR2 is FNYEAQ in the germline V gene. The CDR3 sequence is 14 residues long. V gave up 0 bases and J gave up 6 bases, with 12 bases separating them. CDR3 coding DNA: TGTGCCAGCAGCTTAGCTTTAAAGGCCGGCGAGCAGTACTTC. Protein: CASSLALKAGEQYF.

This clonotype was seen a handful of times. V usage is TRBV18 and J usage is TRBJ2-7; 8 bases match TRBD2. This CDR3 spans 15 amino acids. The V gene end was trimmed by 2 bases and the J gene end by 2 bases; junction bases not matched to a gene: 5. The germline V gene encodes CDR1 KGHSH and CDR2 LQKENI. The CDR3 loop reads CASSPTAGAPYEQYF. The CDR3 DNA follows: TGTGCCAGCTCACCAACAGCGGGAGCTCCCTACGAGCAGTACTTC. The full variable domain, with the rest looked up from reference TRBV18 and TRBJ2-7, is NAGVMQNPRHLVRRRGQEARLRCSPMKGHSHVYWYRQLPEEGLKFMVYLQKENIIDESGMPKERFSAEFPKEGPSILRIQQVVRGDSAAYFCASSPTAGAPYEQYFGPGTRLTVT.

This clonotype was seen only a few times. This chain links TRBV7-3 with TRBJ2-1; D could derive from TRBD1 or TRBD2 (6 bases each). Germline-derived CDR1 and CDR2 are SGHTA and FQGTGA. Deletions cut 4 bases from V and 5 bases from J, with 15 bases between. CDR3 length equals 15 residues. The CDR3 reads CASSSLVGGHNEQFF. DNA for the CDR3: TGTGCCAGCAGCTCCCTTGTGGGGGGCCACAATGAGCAGTTCTTC.

The V call is TRBV10-2, the J call TRBJ2-2, with D uncertain. This CDR3 has 11 residues. Germline CDR1 is WSHSY and CDR2 is SAAADI. V gave up 8 bases and J gave up 3 bases, with 4 bases separating them. The CDR3: CASEDTGELFF. CDR3 sequence (DNA): TGCGCCAGCGAGGACACCGGGGAGCTGTTTTTT.

This clonotype has only a few counts. This chain links TRBV28 with TRBJ2-1, with D unresolved. V lost 4 bases and J lost 5, with 24 bases in between. Per germline, CDR1 MDHEN and CDR2 SYDVKM. The CDR3 has 18 amino acids. CDR3 protein: CASSSTRQPGNRDNEQFF. DNA of the CDR3: TGTGCCAGCAGTTCGACAAGGCAACCGGGCAACCGAGACAATGAGCAGTTCTTC.